One T cell receptor (beta chain) is described in this entry. This entry comes from a study of T-cell memory formation after mild COVID-19. The CDR3 covers 13 residues. The ends were cut back, 7 bases at V and 7 bases at J, with 14 bases in the middle. Germline CDR1 is MNHNY and CDR2 is SVGAGI (reference sequence). TCRdb passed the 5' RACE reads through MiXCR, listing each CDR3 protein once. This table holds roughly 410,000 distinct CDR3 sequences, approximately 24% found once. This TCR came from an adult woman who had mild COVID-19 (a few samples of this study predate the infection). Cell type and time point are not known. The material sequenced was PBMCs or a T cell subset sorted from them (not recorded which). The chain couples TRBV6-6 to TRBJ1-5, with a tentative D call TRBD1 (6 bases). CDR3 DNA: TGTGCCAGCAACCTGCAGGGGAGCCAGCCCCAGCATTTT. It encodes CASNLQGSQPQHF.